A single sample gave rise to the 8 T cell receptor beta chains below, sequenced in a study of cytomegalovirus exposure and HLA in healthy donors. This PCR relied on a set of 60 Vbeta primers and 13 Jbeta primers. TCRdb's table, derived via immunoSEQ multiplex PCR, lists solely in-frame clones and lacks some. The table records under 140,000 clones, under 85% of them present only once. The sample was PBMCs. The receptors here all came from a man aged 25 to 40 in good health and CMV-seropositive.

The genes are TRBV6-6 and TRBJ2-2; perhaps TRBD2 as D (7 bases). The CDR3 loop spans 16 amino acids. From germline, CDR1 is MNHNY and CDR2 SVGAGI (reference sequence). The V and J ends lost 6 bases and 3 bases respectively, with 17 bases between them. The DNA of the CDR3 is TGTGCCAGCAGCCTAACAGGGAGGGCGGACACCGGGGAGCTGTTTTTT. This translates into CASSLTGRADTGELFF.

DNA of the CDR3: TGCGCCAGTCGGGACATACGTCTCTATGGCTACACCTTC. Its translation is CASRDIRLYGYTF. V usage is TRBV10-1 and J usage is TRBJ1-2; TRBD1 might be the D (6 bases). Germline V gene lookup returns CDR1 WNHNN and CDR2 SYGVQD (reference sequence). The CDR3 runs 13 residues. V lost 9 bases, J lost 4 bases, and 15 bases lay in between.

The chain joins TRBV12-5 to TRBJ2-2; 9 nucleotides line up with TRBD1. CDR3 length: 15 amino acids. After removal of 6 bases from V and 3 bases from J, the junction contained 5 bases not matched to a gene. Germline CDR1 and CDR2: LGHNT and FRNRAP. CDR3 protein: CASGKDRGHTGELFF. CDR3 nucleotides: TGTGCTAGTGGCAAGGACAGGGGTCACACCGGGGAGCTGTTTTTT.

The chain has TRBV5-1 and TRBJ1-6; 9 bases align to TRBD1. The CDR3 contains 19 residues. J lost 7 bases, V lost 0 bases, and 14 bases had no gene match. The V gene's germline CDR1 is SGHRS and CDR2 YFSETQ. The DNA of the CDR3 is TGCGCCAGCAGCTTGGGACCCGGGACAGGGTTGTCTCCCAATTCACCCCTCCACTTT. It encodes CASSLGPGTGLSPNSPLHF.

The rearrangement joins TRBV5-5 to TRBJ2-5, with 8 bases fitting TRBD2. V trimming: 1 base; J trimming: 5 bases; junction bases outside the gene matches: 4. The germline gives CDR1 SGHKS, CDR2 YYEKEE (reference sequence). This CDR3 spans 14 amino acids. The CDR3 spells CASSLWTSLETQYF. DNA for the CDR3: TGTGCCAGCAGCTTGTGGACTAGCTTGGAGACCCAGTACTTC.

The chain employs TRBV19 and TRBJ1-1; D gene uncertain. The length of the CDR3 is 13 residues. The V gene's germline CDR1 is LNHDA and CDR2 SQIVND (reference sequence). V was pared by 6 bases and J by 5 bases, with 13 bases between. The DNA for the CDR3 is TGTGCCAGTAGCACGGGAGTTAGGACTGAAGCTTTCTTT. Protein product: CASSTGVRTEAFF.

Written as DNA, the CDR3 is TGTGCCTGGAGTGGGGCAGGGAAGAACCCTAATTCACCCCTCCACTTT. Amino acids: CAWSGAGKNPNSPLHF. The rearrangement uses TRBV30 and TRBJ1-6; D possibly corresponds to TRBD1 (5 bases). The CDR3 length is 16 residues. Germline loops: CDR1 GTSNPN, CDR2 SVGIG (reference sequence). Trimming took off 1 base at V and 6 bases at J, with 16 bases between the two ends.

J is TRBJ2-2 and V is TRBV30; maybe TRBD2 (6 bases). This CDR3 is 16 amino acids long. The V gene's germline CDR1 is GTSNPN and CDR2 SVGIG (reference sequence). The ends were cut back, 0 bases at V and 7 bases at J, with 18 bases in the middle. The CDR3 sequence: CAWSVWGREVVGELFF. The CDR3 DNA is TGTGCCTGGAGTGTATGGGGTAGGGAGGTGGTCGGGGAGCTGTTTTTT.